This TCR beta chain was recovered during a study of vaccination effects on CD4 cells after COVID-19. V lost 0 bases, J lost 2 bases, and 9 bases lay in between. Germline assignment: CDR1 SGHRS and CDR2 YFSETQ. The CDR3 runs 15 residues. Whole-study results and caveats: Clonal contraction was marked in infection- and vaccine-induced clones late after vaccination.

Sequencing in the ViraFEST assay came after antigen-specific CD4+ T cells had been expanded with viral peptide pools, which were used to stimulate PBMC. A roughly ten-day culture period preceded the isolation of CD4+ T cells. All vaccine recipients tested negative for nucleocapsid antibodies and had never contracted SARS-CoV-2 infection. With regard to this clone: Its antigen is undetermined.

Clones were read by immunoSEQ multiplex PCR, and TCRdb kept only the in-frame ones, dropping some. The data show tens of thousands of clones, with around 80% seen just once and 25% to 35% held by the top ten. The source material was CD4+ T cells from PBMCs cultured with SARS-CoV-2 spike peptides, sampled before COVID-19 vaccination. The source is a human donor who received a COVID-19 vaccine. The rearrangement joins TRBV5-1 to TRBJ2-1, with D maybe TRBD2 (5 bases). CDR3 DNA sequence: TGCGCCAGCAGCTTGGCCGGGGAAACCTACAATGAGCAGTTCTTC. Residues: CASSLAGETYNEQFF. The full variable domain, with the rest looked up from reference TRBV5-1 and TRBJ2-1, is KAGVTQTPRYLIKTRGQQVTLSCSPISGHRSVSWYQQTPGQGLQFLFEYFSETQRNKGNFPGRFSGRQFSNSRSEMNVSTLELGDSALYLCASSLAGETYNEQFFGPGTRLTVL.